The 9 T cell receptor beta chains reported below all come from one sample, sequenced in a study of identifying expanded T cells in peripheral blood. This table comes from immunoSEQ multiplex PCR, and its TCRdb copy is limited to in-frame clones, with some not included. The sample yields around 95,000 clones, about 87% seen once. What was sequenced was blood. The receptors were sampled from a person aged 18 to 75 in good health.

The chain recombines TRBV11-1 with TRBJ2-1; tentative D call: TRBD1 (5 bases). Per the germline V gene, CDR1 is SGHAT and CDR2 is FQDESV (reference sequence). Trimming took off 5 bases at V and 0 bases at J, with 11 bases between the two ends. This CDR3 is 15 amino acids long. CDR3 coding DNA: TGTGCCAGCAGCGCACCAGGGTCCTCCTACAATGAGCAGTTCTTC. This encodes CASSAPGSSYNEQFF.

The chain has TRBV7-9 and TRBJ1-3; perhaps TRBD1 as D (5 bases). The CDR3 totals 15 residues. V was shortened by 0 bases and J by 5 bases, with 11 bases between the two germline ends. Germline V gene lookup returns CDR1 SEHNR and CDR2 FQNEAQ (reference sequence). This CDR3 is CASSLAQGQRNTIYF. The CDR3 DNA follows: TGTGCCAGCAGCTTAGCGCAGGGTCAAAGAAACACCATATATTTT.

The rearrangement links TRBV19 to TRBJ2-1; D might be TRBD2 (7 bases). Trimming removed 5 bases from V and 9 bases from J, with 20 bases in between. Germline loops: CDR1 LNHDA, CDR2 SQIVND (reference sequence). This CDR3 has 15 residues. The CDR3 protein is CASSGGSGTLIEQFF. CDR3 coding DNA: TGTGCCAGTAGTGGCGGCAGCGGGACACTGATTGAGCAGTTCTTC.

The chain uses TRBV9 and TRBJ2-5; D is possibly TRBD2 (6 bases). Germline CDR1 reads SGDLS; CDR2 reads YYNGEE. Trimming shortened V by 0 bases and J by 0 bases, and 9 bases separated the two germline ends. This CDR3 is 15 amino acids long. DNA of the CDR3: TGTGCCAGCAGCGTAGGGGCGGGGAACCAAGAGACCCAGTACTTC. Protein sequence: CASSVGAGNQETQYF.

The chain combines TRBV29-1 with TRBJ2-5, with unresolved D. The J call may be faulty, since TRBJ2-7 better matches the DNA end. Looked up from germline, CDR1 is SQVTM and CDR2 is ANQGSEA. The CDR3 is 11 residues long. CDR3 sequence (DNA): TGCAGCGTAGTTAGGGACTACGAGCAGTACTTC. It translates to CSVVRDYEQYF.

The chain is built from TRBV2 and TRBJ2-3; 13 bases map to TRBD2. The germline gives CDR1 SNHLY, CDR2 FYNNEI. This CDR3 has 16 amino acids. Trimming cost V 4 bases and J 0 bases; bases outside gene matches: 1. CDR3: CASSATSGRSTDTQYF. The CDR3 DNA reads TGTGCCAGCAGTGCGACTAGCGGGAGGAGCACAGATACGCAGTATTTT. The whole variable domain, filled in from reference TRBV2 and TRBJ2-3, reads EPEVTQTPSHQVTQMGQEVILRCVPISNHLYFYWYRQILGQKVEFLVSFYNNEISEKSEIFDDQFSVERPDGSNFTLKIRSTKLEDSAMYFCASSATSGRSTDTQYFGPGTRLTVL.

V and J are TRBV2 and TRBJ1-4; D is unclear. There are 14 residues in the CDR3. Trimming left V 5 bases short and J 8 bases short, with 15 bases between. The germline V gene has CDR1 SNHLY and CDR2 FYNNEI. The CDR3 loop is CASSRTHAGEKLFF. DNA for the CDR3: TGTGCCAGCAGTAGAACTCATGCGGGGGAAAAACTGTTTTTT.

The chain joins TRBV30 to TRBJ2-7; tentatively, D is TRBD1 (6 bases). The germline CDR1 and CDR2 sequences are GTSNPN and SVGIG (reference sequence). The CDR3 extends over 11 amino acids. V was clipped by 2 bases and J by 6 bases, with 8 bases between them. CDR3 sequence: CAWSPGVEQYF. In DNA form, the CDR3 reads TGTGCCTGGAGTCCAGGGGTCGAGCAGTACTTC.

This clone showed up just a few times. The J gene is TRBJ2-7, the V gene TRBV10-2, with TRBD1 matching 10 bases. This CDR3 has 13 amino acids. Unmatched junction bases numbered 5, after V lost 6 bases and J lost 6 bases. Germline V gene sequence: CDR1 WSHSY, CDR2 SAAADI. DNA for the CDR3: TGCGCCAGCAGCAAGGGACAGGGGCTCGAGCAGTACTTC. Its protein product is CASSKGQGLEQYF.